The next 5 T cell receptor beta chains were all read from a single sample in a study of T cell responses to AZD1222 COVID-19 vaccine. Generated by immunoSEQ multiplex PCR, the TCRdb table keeps only in-frame clones and is missing some. The sample lists more than 70,000 clones, roughly nine tenths occurring once. The material sequenced was peripheral blood, taken 28 days after the second AZD1222 dose. These receptor sequences come from an adult who received the AZD1222 COVID-19 vaccine.

This chain connects TRBV3-1 (or the pseudogene TRBV3-2) to TRBJ1-3, with D perhaps TRBD1 (6 bases). Germline V gene sequence: CDR1 LGHDT, CDR2 YNNKEL (reference sequence). The CDR3 is made up of 14 amino acids. Trimming cost V 3 bases and J 2 bases, with 8 bases left between them. CDR3 nucleotide sequence: TGTGCCAGCAGCCACCAGGGGCCTGGAAACACCATATATTTT. This translates into CASSHQGPGNTIYF.

The chain carries TRBV6-6 and TRBJ1-1; D gene unclear. Germline CDR1 reads MNHNY; CDR2 reads SVGAGI (reference sequence). The CDR3 loop spans 15 amino acids. Trimming shortened V by 0 bases and J by 0 bases, and 8 bases separated the two germline ends. The CDR3 sequence is CASSYSGTLNTEAFF. DNA of the CDR3: TGTGCCAGCAGTTACTCGGGCACTTTGAACACTGAAGCTTTCTTT.

CDR3 protein: CSVRGLGEAFF. The CDR3, as DNA: TGCAGCGTCAGGGGTCTGGGTGAAGCTTTCTTT. This chain uses TRBV29-1 with TRBJ1-1; a weak D match, TRBD1 (6 bases). This CDR3 comprises 11 residues. CDR1 and CDR2 from the germline V gene are SQVTM and ANQGSEA. Trimming shortened V by 6 bases and J by 7 bases, and 12 bases separated the two germline ends.

The chain combines TRBV5-4 with TRBJ1-2; no clear D. Trimming stripped 4 bases from V and 4 bases from J, with 17 bases between. CDR1 is SGHNT and CDR2 is YYREEE in the germline V gene (reference sequence). The CDR3 consists of 15 residues. As DNA, the CDR3 is TGTGCCAGCAGCCCAAGAGGCGCGGGAGGCTATGGCTACACCTTC. Protein sequence: CASSPRGAGGYGYTF.

J is TRBJ2-2 and V is TRBV12-3 or TRBV12-4; D is unresolved. Deletions cut 7 bases from V and 5 bases from J, with 5 bases between. This CDR3 contains 11 residues. CDR3 nucleotides: TGTGCCAGCACCAGGACCGGGGAGCTGTTTTTT. This sequence encodes CASTRTGELFF.